These T cell receptor beta chains were read from a single sample in a study of OX40 agonist ivuxolimab in advanced cancers. Assay: immunoSEQ multiplex PCR; the TCRdb copy retains only in-frame clones and omits some. The table has tens of thousands of clones, about 86% seen once. The source material was CD4+ or CD8+ T cells sorted from blood, sampled in a trial of the OX40 agonist ivuxolimab. These TCRs come from an adult with an advanced solid tumor such as melanoma, head and neck, liver or kidney cancer. Each CDR3 is given with its conserved first and last residue. The D gene is left open where the match is weak. Clone size is stated in some rows and not others, as once, few, many or a class when expanded.

v_gene	abundance	j_gene	d_gene	CDR3aa	CDR3nt
TRBV11-2	-	TRBJ1-1	-	CASSLVTQAFF	TGTGCCAGCAGCTTAGTAACTCAAGCTTTCTTT
TRBV19	-	TRBJ1-5	-	CASSRSGREPQHF	TGTGCCAGTAGTCGGTCAGGCCGGGAGCCCCAGCATTTT
TRBV6-5	-	TRBJ1-3	-	CASSFAGTSGNTIYF	TGTGCCAGCAGTTTCGCAGGGACCTCTGGAAACACCATATATTTT
TRBV7-2	-	TRBJ2-7	-	CASSSRDQGSYEQYF	TGTGCCAGCAGCTCCCGGGACCAAGGCTCCTACGAGCAGTACTTC
TRBV19	-	TRBJ2-7	-	CASSIGGSRDEQYF	TGTGCCAGTAGTATCGGGGGATCGCGGGACGAGCAGTACTTC
TRBV6-5	once	TRBJ1-5	TRBD1	CASSRGQGANQPQHF	TGTGCCAGCAGTAGAGGACAGGGCGCCAATCAGCCCCAGCATTTT
TRBV14	-	TRBJ2-2	-	CASRGGYYDTGELFF	TGTGCCAGCAGAGGAGGATACTACGACACCGGGGAGCTGTTTTTT
TRBV11-1	-	TRBJ1-2	-	CASSFGQGAPTF	-
TRBV7-9	-	TRBJ2-3	-	CASSHGTLSPDTQYF	TGTGCCAGTAGCCACGGGACACTTTCCCCAGATACGCAGTATTTT
TRBV19	-	TRBJ1-2	-	CASSWAAGVDRGYTF	TGTGCCAGTAGTTGGGCGGCAGGGGTCGATCGTGGCTACACCTTC
TRBV6-5	-	TRBJ1-6	TRBD1	CASSYDRDYNSPLHF	TGTGCCAGCAGTTACGACAGGGACTATAATTCACCCCTCCACTTT
TRBV27	-	TRBJ2-7	TRBD2	CASSLVTSSGGSYEQYF	TGTGCCAGCAGTTTAGTAACCTCTAGCGGGGGTTCCTACGAGCAGTACTTC
TRBV12-2	once	TRBJ2-2	-	CASRLAVTWYTGELFF	TGTGCAAGTCGCTTAGCCGTTACTTGGTACACCGGGGAGCTGTTTTTT
TRBV30	-	TRBJ2-7	TRBD1	CAWSFRGTGRSEQYF	TGTGCCTGGTCCTTTCGCGGGACAGGGAGGTCCGAGCAGTACTTC
TRBV4-1	few	TRBJ2-5	-	CASSQELGGETQYF	TGCGCCAGCAGCCAAGAACTGGGGGGAGAGACCCAGTACTTC
TRBV6-6	few	TRBJ2-5	-	CASSYYRGGETQYF	TGTGCCAGCAGTTATTACAGGGGAGGAGAGACCCAGTACTTC
TRBV18	-	TRBJ2-5	-	CASSPSGRHQETQYF	TGTGCCAGCTCACCATCAGGCAGGCACCAAGAGACCCAGTACTTC
TRBV11-2	-	TRBJ1-3	-	CASSLIRGGSGNTIYF	TGTGCCAGCAGCTTAATCAGGGGAGGATCTGGAAACACCATATATTTT
TRBV11-3	-	TRBJ2-7	-	CASSLGPGLSYEQYF	TGTGCCAGCAGCTTAGGACCGGGCCTCTCCTACGAGCAGTACTTC
TRBV12-5	-	TRBJ2-3	TRBD2	CASGPGTSGMDTQYF	TGTGCTAGTGGTCCCGGGACTAGCGGGATGGATACGCAGTATTTT
TRBV11-2	-	TRBJ2-7	-	CASRKGISSSYEQYF	TGTGCCAGCAGGAAGGGGATCTCGAGCTCCTACGAGCAGTACTTC
TRBV10-2	-	TRBJ1-5	-	CASSESGPRNQPQHF	TGCGCCAGCAGTGAGTCCGGACCGCGCAATCAGCCCCAGCATTTT
TRBV6-5	-	TRBJ2-1	-	CASSLTLALYEQFF	TGTGCCAGCAGTTTAACGCTTGCGCTCTATGAGCAGTTCTTC